This T cell receptor (beta chain) was identified in a study of vaccination and CD4 T cells after COVID-19 (dated by TCRdb to between 2021 and 2023). Regarding the research as a whole: The convalescent cohort included six males and four females, with two Hispanic individuals, seven Caucasians, two Asians and one multiracial person. In an earlier paper using these donors, memory CD4+ T cell crossreactivity between SARS-CoV-2 and common cold coronavirus spike proteins was assessed at the TCR clonotype level. Participants received two doses of either the Pfizer-BioNTech BNT162b2 vaccine (n=8) or the Moderna mRNA-1273 vaccine (n=2). Post-vaccine blood samples were collected a median of 72 days after the second vaccine dose, ranging from roughly 12 to 250 days. Control cultures used a CEFX viral epitope pool as positive control, an HIV-1 Nef peptide pool as negative control, or no peptide. For stimulating the cultures, overlapping spike peptide pools were used, derived from SARS-CoV-2 as well as from the common cold coronaviruses HCoV-NL63, HCoV-OC43 and HCoV-229E. Post-COVID blood samples were collected from convalescent patients a median of approximately 100 days after diagnosis, with a range of roughly 35 to 170 days. In about 11 COVID-19 convalescent patients and a handful of infection-naive healthy vaccine recipients, the spike-specific CD4+ TCR repertoire before mRNA vaccination was compared with the repertoire after mRNA vaccination. The paper as a whole reports these results and caveats: Nearly all vaccine-specific clones in convalescent patients (304 of 307) were mono-reactive for SARS-CoV-2 spike rather than cross-reactive with common cold coronaviruses. The number of convalescent patients in the study was relatively small, and the study did not examine early timepoints following natural infection. The median count of SARS-CoV-2-reactive clonotypes went up from about 23 after infection to a few dozen after vaccination, although the change was not significant. Among convalescent patients, a median roughly 90% of the SARS-CoV-2-reactive clones seen after vaccination appeared only after vaccination, which suggests priming specific to the vaccine.

V loses 5 bases of germline sequence and J loses 5 bases, and the interval between the two ends is 15 bases. The CDR3, cysteine through phenylalanine, is 14 amino acids long. The kept DNA is CDR3 alone, 42 bases in frame from the first base. From the germline V gene, CDR1 is SGHVS and CDR2 is FNYEAQ. Comments on this clonotype: No antigen is known for it. There are no base qualities to consult, and no much larger clone falls within one base.

Preparation of the library involved PCR. TCR sequencing of DNA from cultured CD4+ T cells used the Oncomine TCR Beta short-read assay at the Johns Hopkins FTIC core. The QIAamp micro DNA kit was used to extract genomic DNA from the cultured CD4+ T cells. The Oncomine TCR Beta libraries from cultured CD4+ T cells were pooled using unique dual indexes and then sequenced on an Illumina iSeq 100. For the original study's pipeline: Non-productive sequences were removed, and CDR3s not starting with C, not ending with F or W, or shorter than 7 amino acids were discarded. Antigen-specific clonotypes were identified with the MANAFEST web application by comparing peptide-stimulated wells with reference and other culture wells. For a clone to be called positive, the clone needed an FDR below 0.05, an odds ratio above 5, and a productive frequency above 0.1% in at least two of three replicate wells. A clonotype was classed as cross-reactive if the clonotype showed significant expansion both in SARS-CoV-2 spike wells and in at least one common cold coronavirus spike condition. CDR3 homology was assessed with Levenshtein distances (stringdist) and unrooted phylogenetic trees (ape) in R version 3.6.1. In TCRdb, the public reads were trimmed at Q25 with fastp and aligned with MiXCR, with productive beta chains retained. Each record represents a unique CDR3 protein, reported with the most common genes and DNA among its rows. For this entry, the V and J calls and clone size follow TCRdb and not the study's own pipeline. The sample contains fewer than 8,000 distinct CDR3 sequences, about 50% of them found a single time. 50% to 65% of the sample is held by the ten biggest clonotypes.

Per the publication, the treatment or condition label means: 10-day PBMC culture with coronavirus spike peptide pools or control peptides (ViraFEST assay). CD4+ T cells from unexposed donors were collected before the COVID-19 pandemic (2011-2018). The study used the ViraFEST assay, which expanded antigen-specific T cells with peptide pools and then identified expanded clonotypes by TCR sequencing. Each well held around 2.1 million PBMCs cultured with around 10 ug/ml peptide pools in IMDM containing 5% human AB serum and 7.5 to 10 IU/ml IL-2. Half of the culture medium was replaced with fresh IL-2-containing medium on days 3 and 7. CD4+ T cells were isolated after about nine days of culture through negative selection using the EasySep CD4+ T cell isolation kit. As cell number allowed, CD4+ T cells from unexposed donors were tested for reactivity to SARS-CoV-2 S and N and to four common cold coronavirus spike pools. Ficoll-Paque Plus gradient centrifugation was used to isolate PBMCs from whole blood, and the isolated PBMCs were then either used fresh or cryopreserved at -140C. Culture conditions were generally each tested in triplicate wells. Leukapheresis product for the unexposed donors was bought commercially.

The chain couples TRBV7-6 to TRBJ2-5, with the D gene too uncertain to name. The source of this sequence is a human donor in good health. Source material: CD4+ T cells from blood, cultured in vitro. The CDR3 here reads CASSLRTVGETQYF. Read as DNA, the sequence is TGTGCCAGCAGCCTGCGCACCGTCGGGGAGACCCAGTACTTC.